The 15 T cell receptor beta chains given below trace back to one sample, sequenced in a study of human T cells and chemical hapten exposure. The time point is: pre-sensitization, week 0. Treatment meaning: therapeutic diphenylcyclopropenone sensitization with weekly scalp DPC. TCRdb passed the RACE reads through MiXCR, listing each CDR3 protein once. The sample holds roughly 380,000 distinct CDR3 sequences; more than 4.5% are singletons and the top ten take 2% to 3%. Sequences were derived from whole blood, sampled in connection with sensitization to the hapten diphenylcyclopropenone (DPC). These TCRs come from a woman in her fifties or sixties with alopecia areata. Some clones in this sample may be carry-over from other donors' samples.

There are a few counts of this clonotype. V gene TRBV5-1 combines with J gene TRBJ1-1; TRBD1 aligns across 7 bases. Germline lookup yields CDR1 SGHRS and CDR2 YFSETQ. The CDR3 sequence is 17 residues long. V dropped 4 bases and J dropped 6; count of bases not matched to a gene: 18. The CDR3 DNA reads TGCGCCAGCAGCCCCAGCCTATATGACAGGGAGGGGCCTGAAGCTTTCTTT. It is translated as CASSPSLYDREGPEAFF.

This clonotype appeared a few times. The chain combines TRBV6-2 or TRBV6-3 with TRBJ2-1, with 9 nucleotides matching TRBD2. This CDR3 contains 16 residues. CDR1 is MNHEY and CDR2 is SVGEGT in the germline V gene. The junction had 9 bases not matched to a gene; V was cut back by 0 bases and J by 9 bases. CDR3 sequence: CASSYSSSQREVEQFF. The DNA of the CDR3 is TGTGCCAGCAGTTACTCGAGTTCCCAGCGGGAGGTTGAGCAGTTCTTC.

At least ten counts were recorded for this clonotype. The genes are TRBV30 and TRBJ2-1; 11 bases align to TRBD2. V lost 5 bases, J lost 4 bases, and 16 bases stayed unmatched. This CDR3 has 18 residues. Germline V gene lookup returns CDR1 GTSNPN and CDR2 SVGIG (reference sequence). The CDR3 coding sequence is TGTGCCTGGGGGACCAGGACTAGCGGGTCCGGTCGATACAATGAGCAGTTCTTC. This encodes CAWGTRTSGSGRYNEQFF.

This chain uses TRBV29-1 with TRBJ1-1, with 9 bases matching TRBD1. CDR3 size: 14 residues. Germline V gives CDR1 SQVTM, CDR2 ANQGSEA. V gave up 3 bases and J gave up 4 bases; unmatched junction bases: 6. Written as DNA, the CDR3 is TGCAGCGTTGAGGGACAGGGCGGATCCACTGAAGCTTTCTTT. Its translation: CSVEGQGGSTEAFF. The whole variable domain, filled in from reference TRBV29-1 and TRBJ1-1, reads SAVISQKPSRDICQRGTSLTIQCQVDSQVTMMFWYRQQPGQSLTLIATANQGSEATYESGFVIDKFPISRPNLTFSTLTVSNMSPEDSSIYLCSVEGQGGSTEAFFGQGTRLTVV.

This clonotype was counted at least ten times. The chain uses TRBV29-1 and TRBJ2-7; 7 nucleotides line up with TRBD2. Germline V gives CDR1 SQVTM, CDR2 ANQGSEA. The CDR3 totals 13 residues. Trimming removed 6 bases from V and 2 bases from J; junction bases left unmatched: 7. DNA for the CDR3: TGCAGCGTGGGGAGGGGCAGGGCCTACGAGCAGTACTTC. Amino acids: CSVGRGRAYEQYF.

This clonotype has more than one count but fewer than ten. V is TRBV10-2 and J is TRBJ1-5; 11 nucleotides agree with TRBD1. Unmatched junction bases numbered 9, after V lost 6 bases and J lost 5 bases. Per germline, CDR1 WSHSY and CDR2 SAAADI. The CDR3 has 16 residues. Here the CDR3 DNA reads TGCGCCAGCAGCTCCGGGACAGGGGGTAACTATCAGCCCCAGCATTTT. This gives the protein CASSSGTGGNYQPQHF.

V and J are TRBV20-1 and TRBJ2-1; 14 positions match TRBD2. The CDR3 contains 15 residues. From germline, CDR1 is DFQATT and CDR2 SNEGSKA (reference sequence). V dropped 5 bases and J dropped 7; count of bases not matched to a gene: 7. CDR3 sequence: CSAVRLAGGLNEQFF. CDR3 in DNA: TGCAGTGCTGTTAGACTAGCGGGAGGGTTAAATGAGCAGTTCTTC.

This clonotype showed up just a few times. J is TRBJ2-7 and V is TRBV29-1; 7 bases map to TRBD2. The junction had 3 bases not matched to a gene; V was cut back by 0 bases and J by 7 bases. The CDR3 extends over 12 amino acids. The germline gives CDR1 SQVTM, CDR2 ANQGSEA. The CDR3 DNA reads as TGCAGCGTTGAAGAGGGAGCGGGAGAGCAGTACTTC. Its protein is CSVEEGAGEQYF.

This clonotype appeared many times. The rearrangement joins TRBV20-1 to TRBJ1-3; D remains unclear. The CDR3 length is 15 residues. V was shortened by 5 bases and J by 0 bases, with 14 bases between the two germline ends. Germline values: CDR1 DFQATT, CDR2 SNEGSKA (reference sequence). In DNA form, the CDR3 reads TGCAGTGCTCCCCCGGGAGGGAGCTCTGGAAACACCATATATTTT. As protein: CSAPPGGSSGNTIYF.

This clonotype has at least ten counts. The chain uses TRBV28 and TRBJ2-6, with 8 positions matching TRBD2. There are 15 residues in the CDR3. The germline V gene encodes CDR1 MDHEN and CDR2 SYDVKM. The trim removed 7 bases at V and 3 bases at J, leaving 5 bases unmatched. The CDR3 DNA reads TGTGCCAGCACCACCGGGGGGGTTGGGGCCAACGTCCTGACTTTC. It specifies CASTTGGVGANVLTF.

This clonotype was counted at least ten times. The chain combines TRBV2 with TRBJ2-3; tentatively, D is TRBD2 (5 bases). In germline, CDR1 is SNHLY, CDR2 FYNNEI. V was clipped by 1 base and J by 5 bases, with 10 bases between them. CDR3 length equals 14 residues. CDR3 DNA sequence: TGTGCCAGCAGTGAAGAACTAGTAGGAGATACGCAGTATTTT. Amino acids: CASSEELVGDTQYF.

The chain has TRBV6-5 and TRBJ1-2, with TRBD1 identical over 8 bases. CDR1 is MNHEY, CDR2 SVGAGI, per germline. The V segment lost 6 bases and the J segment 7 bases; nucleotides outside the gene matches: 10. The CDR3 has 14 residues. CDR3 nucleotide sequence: TGTGCCAGCAGACCCGGACAGGGCGCAATTGGCTACACCTTC. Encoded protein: CASRPGQGAIGYTF.

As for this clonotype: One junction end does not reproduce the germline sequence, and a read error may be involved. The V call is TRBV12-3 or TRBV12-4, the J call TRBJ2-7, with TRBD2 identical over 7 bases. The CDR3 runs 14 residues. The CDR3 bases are TGTTCCAGCAGTTTAATCCAGGGAGGGAACGAGCAGTACTTC. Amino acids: CSSSLIQGGNEQYF.

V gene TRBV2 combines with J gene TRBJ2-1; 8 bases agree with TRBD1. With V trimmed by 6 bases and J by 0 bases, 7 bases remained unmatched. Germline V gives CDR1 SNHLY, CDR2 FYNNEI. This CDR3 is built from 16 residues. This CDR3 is CASSPGDRSSYNEQFF. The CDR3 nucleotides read TGTGCCAGCAGCCCCGGGGACAGGAGCTCCTACAATGAGCAGTTCTTC.

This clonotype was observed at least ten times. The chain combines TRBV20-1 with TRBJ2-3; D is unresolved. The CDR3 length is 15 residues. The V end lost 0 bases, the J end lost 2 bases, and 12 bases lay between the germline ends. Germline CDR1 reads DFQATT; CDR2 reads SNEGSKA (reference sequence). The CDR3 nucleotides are TGCAGTGCTAGAGATAACTCGCTTTCCACAGATACGCAGTATTTT. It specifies CSARDNSLSTDTQYF.